This T cell receptor (beta chain) was obtained from a study of T cells in women clearing cervical HPV infection. Worth noting for this clone: Antigen unknown. The DNA ends 3 residues before the CDR3 does, and the rest of the CDR3 is filled in from the germline J gene.

The germline V gene encodes CDR1 SGHKS and CDR2 YYEKEE (reference sequence). This CDR3 is 15 amino acids long. V lost 1 base and J 4 bases, leaving 13 bases between the germline ends. Clones were sequenced by immunoSEQ multiplex PCR, and TCRdb holds only the in-frame ones, with some missing. Its table records tens of thousands of clones. Study-level results: Unknown T-cell numbers per sample may underlie the richness differences.

The material sequenced was blood buffy coat. The V call is TRBV5-5, the J call TRBJ2-3; D is uncertain. The source of this sequence is a woman between 18 and 70 years old with a cervical HPV16 infection that either progressed to CIN3+ or cleared (not recorded which). CDR3 residues: CASSLWLGRADTQYF. Partial CDR3 DNA: TGTGCCAGCAGCTTGTGGCTAGGAAGAGCAGATACG.